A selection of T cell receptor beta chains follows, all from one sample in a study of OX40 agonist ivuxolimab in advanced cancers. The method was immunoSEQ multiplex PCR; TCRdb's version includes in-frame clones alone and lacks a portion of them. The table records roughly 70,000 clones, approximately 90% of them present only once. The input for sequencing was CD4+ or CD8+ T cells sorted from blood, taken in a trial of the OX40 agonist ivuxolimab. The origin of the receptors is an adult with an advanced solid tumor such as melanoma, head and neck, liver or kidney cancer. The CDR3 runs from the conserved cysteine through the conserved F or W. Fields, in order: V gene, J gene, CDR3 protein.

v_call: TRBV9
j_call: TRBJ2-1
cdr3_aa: CASSAQNRDSEQFF

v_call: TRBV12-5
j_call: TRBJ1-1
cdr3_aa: CASGLVHGTGTPIEAFF

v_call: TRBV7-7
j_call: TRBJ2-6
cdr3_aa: CASSRNSGANVLTF

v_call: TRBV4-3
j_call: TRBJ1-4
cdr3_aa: CASSQGDTALNEKLFF

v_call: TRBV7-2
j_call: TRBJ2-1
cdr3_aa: CASSLDWTSGWREQFF

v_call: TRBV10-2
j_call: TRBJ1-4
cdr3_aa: CASSDPGTGATNEKLFF

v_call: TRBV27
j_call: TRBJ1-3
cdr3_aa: CASSLFPGSSGNTIYF

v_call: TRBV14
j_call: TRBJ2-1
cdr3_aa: CASSQRLFQFF

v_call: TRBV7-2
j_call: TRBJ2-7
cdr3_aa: CASSRRPLTEQYF

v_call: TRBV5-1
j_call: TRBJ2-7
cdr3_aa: CASSLLQPSYEQYF

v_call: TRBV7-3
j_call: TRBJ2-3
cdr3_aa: CASSAPADTQYF

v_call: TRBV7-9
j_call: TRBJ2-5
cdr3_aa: CASSPDGGIQTQYF

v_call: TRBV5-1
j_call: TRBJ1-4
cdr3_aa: CASSADRNEKLFF

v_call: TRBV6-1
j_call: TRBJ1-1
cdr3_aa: CASSEARLIRGNTEAFF

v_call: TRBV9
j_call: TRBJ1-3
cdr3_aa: CASSRIRNTIYF

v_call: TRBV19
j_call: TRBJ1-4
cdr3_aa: CASSIEIGRRNEKLFF

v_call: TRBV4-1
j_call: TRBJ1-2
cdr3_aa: CASSQVKESIGGYTF

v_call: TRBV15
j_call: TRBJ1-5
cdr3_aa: CATSRERSGNNQPQHF

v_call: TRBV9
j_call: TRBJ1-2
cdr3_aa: CASSVQGLFGYTF

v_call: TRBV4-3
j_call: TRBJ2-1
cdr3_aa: CASSQDGQAGGEQFF

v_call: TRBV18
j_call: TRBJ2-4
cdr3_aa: CASSPPGSGNIQYF

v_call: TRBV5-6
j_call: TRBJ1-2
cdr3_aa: CASSLAGQLTSYGYTF

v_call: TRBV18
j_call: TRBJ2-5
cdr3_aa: CASSQGLAVTQETQYF

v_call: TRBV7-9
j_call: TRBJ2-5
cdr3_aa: CASSLLGTGETQYF

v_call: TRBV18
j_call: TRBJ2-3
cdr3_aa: CASSPGGQATDTQYF